This TCR beta chain comes out of a study of blood T cell repertoires in COVID-19. Study overall: The origin of the acute and convalescent COVID-19 samples was the United States, Italy and Spain. Nucleic acid was either cDNA or gDNA, and it came from T cells, B-cell-depleted T cells, or PBMCs.

This CDR3 has 17 amino acids. Germline V gene data show CDR1 as MNHEY and CDR2 as SMNVEV (reference sequence). V shed 0 bases, J shed 4 bases, and the junction held 10 bases outside the gene matches. Under the authors' procedure: Nucleated cell counts were estimated from reference gene primer amplification. Measured with immunoSEQ multiplex PCR; TCRdb has only the in-frame clones, and not every one. V, J and clone size are taken as reported in that table, and D and trimming were inferred from the DNA itself. Among about 230,000 clones listed, about 83% were seen once. The clonotype was recovered from a woman aged 45 to 65 with acute or convalescent COVID-19. This chain connects TRBV27 to TRBJ2-3; 7 positions match TRBD2. The sample comprised peripheral blood. The CDR3 sequence: CASSLSGGAHGPDTQYF. CDR3 coding DNA: TGTGCCAGCAGTTTATCGGGAGGGGCGCATGGGCCAGATACGCAGTATTTT.